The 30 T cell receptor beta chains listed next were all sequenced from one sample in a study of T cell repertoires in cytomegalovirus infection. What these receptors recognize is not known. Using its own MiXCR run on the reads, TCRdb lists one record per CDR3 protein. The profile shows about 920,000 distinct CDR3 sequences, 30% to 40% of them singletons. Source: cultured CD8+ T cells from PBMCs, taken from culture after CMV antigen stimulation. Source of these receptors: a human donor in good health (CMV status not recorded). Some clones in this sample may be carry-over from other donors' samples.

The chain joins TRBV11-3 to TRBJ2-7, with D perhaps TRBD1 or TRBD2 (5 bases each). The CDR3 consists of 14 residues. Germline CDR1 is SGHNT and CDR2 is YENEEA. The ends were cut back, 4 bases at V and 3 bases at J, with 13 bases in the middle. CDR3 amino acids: CASSSELDSYEQYF. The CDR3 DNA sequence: TGTGCCAGCAGCTCGGAACTAGACAGCTACGAGCAGTACTTC.

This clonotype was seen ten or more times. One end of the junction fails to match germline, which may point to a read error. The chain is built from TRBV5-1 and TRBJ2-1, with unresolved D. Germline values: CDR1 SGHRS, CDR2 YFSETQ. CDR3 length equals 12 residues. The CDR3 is CASSLAPNEQFF. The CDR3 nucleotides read TGTGCCAGCAGCTTAGCCCCCAATGAGCAGTTCTTC.

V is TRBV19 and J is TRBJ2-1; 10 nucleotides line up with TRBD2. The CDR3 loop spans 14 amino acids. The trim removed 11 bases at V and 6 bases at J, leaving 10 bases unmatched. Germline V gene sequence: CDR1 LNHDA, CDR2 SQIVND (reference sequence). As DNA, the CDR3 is TGTGCCGCAAGCGGGGGGGCAAAAGGCAATGAGCAGTTCTTC. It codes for CAASGGAKGNEQFF.

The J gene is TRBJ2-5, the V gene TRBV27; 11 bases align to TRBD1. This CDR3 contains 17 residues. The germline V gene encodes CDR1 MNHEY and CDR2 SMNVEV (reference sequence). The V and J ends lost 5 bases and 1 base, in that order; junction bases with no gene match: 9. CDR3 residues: CASSPTGTGGVQETQYF. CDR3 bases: TGTGCCAGCAGTCCCACGGGGACAGGGGGGGTCCAAGAGACCCAGTACTTC.

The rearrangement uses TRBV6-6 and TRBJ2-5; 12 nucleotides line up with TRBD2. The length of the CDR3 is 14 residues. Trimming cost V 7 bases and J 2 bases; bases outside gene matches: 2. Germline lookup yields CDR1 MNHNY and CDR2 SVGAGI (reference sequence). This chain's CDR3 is CASTTSGGQETQYF. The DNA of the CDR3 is TGTGCCAGCACGACTAGCGGGGGTCAAGAGACCCAGTACTTC.

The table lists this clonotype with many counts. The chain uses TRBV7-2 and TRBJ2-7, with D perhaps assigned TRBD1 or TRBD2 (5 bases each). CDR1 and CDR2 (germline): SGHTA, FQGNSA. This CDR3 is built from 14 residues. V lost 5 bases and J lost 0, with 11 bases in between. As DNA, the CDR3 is TGTGCCAGCAGCCAACAGGACTTCTCCTACGAGCAGTACTTC. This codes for CASSQQDFSYEQYF.

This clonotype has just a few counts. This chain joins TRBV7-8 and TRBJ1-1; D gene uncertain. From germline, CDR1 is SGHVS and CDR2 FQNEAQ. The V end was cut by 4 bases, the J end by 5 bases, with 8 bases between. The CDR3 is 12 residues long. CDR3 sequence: CASSSSETEAFF. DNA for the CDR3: TGTGCCAGCAGCTCGTCGGAAACTGAAGCTTTCTTT.

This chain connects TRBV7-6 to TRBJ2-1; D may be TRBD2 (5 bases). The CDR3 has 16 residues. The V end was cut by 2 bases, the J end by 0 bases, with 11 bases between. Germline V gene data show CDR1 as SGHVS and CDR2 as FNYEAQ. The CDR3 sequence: CASSLLGELSYNEQFF. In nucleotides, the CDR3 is TGTGCCAGCAGCTTACTCGGGGAGCTCTCCTACAATGAGCAGTTCTTC.

The DNA of the CDR3 is TGTGCCACCAGTGATCACAGGGGGACCTACACAGATACGCAGTATTTT. It codes for CATSDHRGTYTDTQYF. V and J are TRBV24-1 and TRBJ2-3, with TRBD1 matching 8 bases. V was pared by 3 bases and J by 2 bases, with 6 bases of the junction left unmatched. Germline V gives CDR1 KGHDR, CDR2 SFDVKD. CDR3 length: 16 amino acids.

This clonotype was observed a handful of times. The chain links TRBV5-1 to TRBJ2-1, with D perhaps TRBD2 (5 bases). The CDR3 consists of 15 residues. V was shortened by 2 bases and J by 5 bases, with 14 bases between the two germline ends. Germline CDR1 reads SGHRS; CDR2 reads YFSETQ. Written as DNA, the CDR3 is TGCGCCAGCAGCTTCCAAGAGGGCTGGGACAATGAGCAGTTCTTC. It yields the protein CASSFQEGWDNEQFF.

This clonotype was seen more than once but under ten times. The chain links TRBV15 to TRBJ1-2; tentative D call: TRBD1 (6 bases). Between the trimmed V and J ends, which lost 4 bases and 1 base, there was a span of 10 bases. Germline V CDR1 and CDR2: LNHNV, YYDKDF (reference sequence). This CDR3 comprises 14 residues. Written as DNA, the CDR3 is TGTGCCACCAGCACCCGGGACATTAACTATGGCTACACCTTC. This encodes CATSTRDINYGYTF.

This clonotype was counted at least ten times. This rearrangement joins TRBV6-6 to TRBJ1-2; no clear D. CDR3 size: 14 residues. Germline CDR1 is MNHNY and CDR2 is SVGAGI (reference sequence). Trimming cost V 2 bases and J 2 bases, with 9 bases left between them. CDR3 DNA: TGTGCCAGCAGTTACGGGCAGGCCAACTATGGCTACACCTTC. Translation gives CASSYGQANYGYTF.

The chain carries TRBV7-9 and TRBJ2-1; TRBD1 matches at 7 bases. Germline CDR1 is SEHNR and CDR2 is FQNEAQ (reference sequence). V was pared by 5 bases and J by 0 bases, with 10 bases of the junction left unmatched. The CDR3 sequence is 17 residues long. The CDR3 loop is CASSPTGQMSSYNEQFF. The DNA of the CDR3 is TGTGCCAGCAGCCCGACGGGACAGATGAGCTCCTACAATGAGCAGTTCTTC.

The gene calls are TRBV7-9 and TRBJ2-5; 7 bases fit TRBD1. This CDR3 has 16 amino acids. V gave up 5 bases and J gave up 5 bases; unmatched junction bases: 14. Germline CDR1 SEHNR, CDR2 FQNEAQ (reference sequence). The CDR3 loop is CASSTLPTGLLETQYF. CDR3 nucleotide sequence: TGTGCCAGCAGCACCCTTCCGACAGGGCTCCTTGAGACCCAGTACTTC.

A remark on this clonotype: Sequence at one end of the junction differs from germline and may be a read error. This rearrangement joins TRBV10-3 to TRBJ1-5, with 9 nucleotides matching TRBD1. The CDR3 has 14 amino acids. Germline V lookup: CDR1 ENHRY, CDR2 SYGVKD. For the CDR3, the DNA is TGTGCCATCAGCGGACAGGGGACGCGAAGTGGATTATATTTT. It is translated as CAISGQGTRSGLYF.

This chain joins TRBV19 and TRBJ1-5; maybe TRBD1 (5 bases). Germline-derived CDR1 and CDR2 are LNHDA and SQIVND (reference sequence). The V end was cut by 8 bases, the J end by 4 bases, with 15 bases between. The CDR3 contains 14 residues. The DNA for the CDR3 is TGTGCCAGTGAGCGGGGACTCCAGAATCAGCCCCAGCATTTT. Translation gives CASERGLQNQPQHF.

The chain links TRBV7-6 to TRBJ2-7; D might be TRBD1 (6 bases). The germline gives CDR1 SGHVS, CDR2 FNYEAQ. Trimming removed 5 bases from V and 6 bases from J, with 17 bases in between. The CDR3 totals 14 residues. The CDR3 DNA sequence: TGTGCCAGCAGCGGTACAGGGCGTACTCGCGAGCAGTACTTC. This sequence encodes CASSGTGRTREQYF.

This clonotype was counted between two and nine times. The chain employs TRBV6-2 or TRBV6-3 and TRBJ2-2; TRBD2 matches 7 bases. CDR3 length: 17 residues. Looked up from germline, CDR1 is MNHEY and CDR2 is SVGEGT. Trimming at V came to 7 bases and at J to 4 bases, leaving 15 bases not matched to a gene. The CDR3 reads CASIWEAGNSGTGELFF. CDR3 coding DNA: TGTGCCAGCATTTGGGAAGCGGGGAACTCGGGCACCGGGGAGCTGTTTTTT.

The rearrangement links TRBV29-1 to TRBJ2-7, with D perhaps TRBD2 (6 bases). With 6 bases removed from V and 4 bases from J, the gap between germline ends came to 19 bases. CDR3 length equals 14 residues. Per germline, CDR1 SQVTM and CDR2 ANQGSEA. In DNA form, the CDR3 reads TGCAGCGTCCAGAATGCGGGACCGAAATACGAGCAGTACGTC. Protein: CSVQNAGPKYEQYV.

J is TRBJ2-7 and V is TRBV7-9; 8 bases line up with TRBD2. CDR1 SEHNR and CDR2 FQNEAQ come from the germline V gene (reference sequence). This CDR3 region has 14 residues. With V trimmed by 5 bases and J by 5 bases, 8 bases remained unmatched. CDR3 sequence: CASSPGGGAHEQYV. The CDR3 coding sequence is TGTGCCAGCAGCCCGGGGGGGGGGGCCCACGAGCAGTACGTC.

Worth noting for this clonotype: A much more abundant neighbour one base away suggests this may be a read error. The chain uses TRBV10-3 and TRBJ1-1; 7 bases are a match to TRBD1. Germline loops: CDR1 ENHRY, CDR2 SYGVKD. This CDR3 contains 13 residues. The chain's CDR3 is CVISDSLDREAFF. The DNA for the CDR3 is TGTGTCATCAGTGATTCCCTGGACAGGGAAGCTTTCTTT.

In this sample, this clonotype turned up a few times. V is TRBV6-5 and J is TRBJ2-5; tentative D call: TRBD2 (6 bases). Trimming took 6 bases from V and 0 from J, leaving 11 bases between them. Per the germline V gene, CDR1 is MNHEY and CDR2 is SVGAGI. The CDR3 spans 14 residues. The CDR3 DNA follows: TGTGCCAGCAGCCCCTGGGGGGACCAAGAGACCCAGTACTTC. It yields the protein CASSPWGDQETQYF.

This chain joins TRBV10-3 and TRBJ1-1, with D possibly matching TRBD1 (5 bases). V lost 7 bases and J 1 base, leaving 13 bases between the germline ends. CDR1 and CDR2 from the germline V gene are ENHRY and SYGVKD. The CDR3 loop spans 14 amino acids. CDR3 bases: TGTGCCATCACCCCCCAGGGACCGAACACTGAAGCTTTCTTT. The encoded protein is CAITPQGPNTEAFF.

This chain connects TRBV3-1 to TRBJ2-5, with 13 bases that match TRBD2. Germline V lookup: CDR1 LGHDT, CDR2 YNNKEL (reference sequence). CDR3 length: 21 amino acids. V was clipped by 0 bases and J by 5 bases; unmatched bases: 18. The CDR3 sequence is CASSQELDLLAGGPWLETQYF. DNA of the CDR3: TGTGCCAGCAGCCAAGAGTTGGACCTACTAGCGGGGGGGCCGTGGCTGGAGACCCAGTACTTC.

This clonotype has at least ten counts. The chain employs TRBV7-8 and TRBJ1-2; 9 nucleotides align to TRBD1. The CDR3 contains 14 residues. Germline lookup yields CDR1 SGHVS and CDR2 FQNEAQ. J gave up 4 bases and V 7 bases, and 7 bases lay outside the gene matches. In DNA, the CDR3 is TGTGCCAGCAACCCGGGACAGGGCGTCTATGGCTACACCTTC. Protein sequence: CASNPGQGVYGYTF.

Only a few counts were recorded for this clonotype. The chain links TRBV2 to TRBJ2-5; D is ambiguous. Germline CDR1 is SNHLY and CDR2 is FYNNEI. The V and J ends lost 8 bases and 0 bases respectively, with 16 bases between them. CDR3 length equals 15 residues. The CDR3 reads CASCSDPIYQETQYF. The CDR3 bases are TGTGCCAGCTGTTCGGACCCGATTTACCAAGAGACCCAGTACTTC.

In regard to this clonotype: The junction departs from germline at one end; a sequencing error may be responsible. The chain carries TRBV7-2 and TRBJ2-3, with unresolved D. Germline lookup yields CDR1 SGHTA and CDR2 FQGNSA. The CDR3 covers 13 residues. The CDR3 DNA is TGTGCCAGCAGCTTTTCCGTGAACAGATACGCAGTATTT. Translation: CASSFSVNRYAVF.

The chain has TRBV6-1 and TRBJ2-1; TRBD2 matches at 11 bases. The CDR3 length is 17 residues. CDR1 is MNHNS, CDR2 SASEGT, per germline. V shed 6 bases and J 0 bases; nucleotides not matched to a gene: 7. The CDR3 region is CASSGGLAVSSYNEQFF. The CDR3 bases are TGTGCCAGCAGCGGGGGACTAGCGGTGAGCTCCTACAATGAGCAGTTCTTC.

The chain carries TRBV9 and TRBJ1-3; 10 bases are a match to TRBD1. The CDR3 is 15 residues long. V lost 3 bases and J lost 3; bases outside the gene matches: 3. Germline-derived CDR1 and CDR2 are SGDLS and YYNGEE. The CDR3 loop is CASSEGTGDGNTIYF. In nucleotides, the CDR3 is TGTGCCAGCAGCGAAGGGACAGGGGATGGAAACACCATATATTTT. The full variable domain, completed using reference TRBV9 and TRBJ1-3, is DSGVTQTPKHLITATGQRVTLRCSPRSGDLSVYWYQQSLDQGLQFLIQYYNGEERAKGNILERFSAQQFPDLHSELNLSSLELGDSALYFCASSEGTGDGNTIYFGEGSWLTVV.

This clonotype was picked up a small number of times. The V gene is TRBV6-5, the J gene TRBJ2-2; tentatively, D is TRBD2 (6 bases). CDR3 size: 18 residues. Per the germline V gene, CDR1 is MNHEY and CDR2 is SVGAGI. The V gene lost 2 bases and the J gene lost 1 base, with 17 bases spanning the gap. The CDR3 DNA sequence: TGTGCCAGCAGTTACGGCACCTTCGCGGGGCTGAACACCGGGGAGCTGTTTTTT. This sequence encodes CASSYGTFAGLNTGELFF.